Listed below are T cell receptor beta chains from one sample, sequenced in a study of T-cell memory formation after mild COVID-19. One entry per CDR3 protein results from TCRdb running MiXCR on the 5' RACE reads. Among 100,000 to 150,000 distinct CDR3 sequences, less than 6.5% were seen once, and the ten largest hold roughly 2%. Source material: PBMCs or a T cell subset sorted from them (not recorded which). The receptors here all came from an adult woman who had mild COVID-19 (a few samples of this study predate the infection). Cell type and time point are not known. The CDR3 runs from the conserved cysteine through the conserved F or W. Fields, in order: CDR3 protein, CDR3 DNA, J gene, D gene, clone size, V gene, CDR3 length. The D gene is left open where the match is weak. Expanded clones are given a class, and other clones once, few, many or no size at all.

CDR3: CISVPEVTGELFF
DNA: -
J: TRBJ2-2
D: -
size: -
V: TRBV7-5
length: 13

CDR3: CAWRPQGSSYGYTF
DNA: TGTGCCTGGAGGCCACAGGGATCCAGCTATGGCTACACCTTC
J: TRBJ1-2
D: -
size: few
V: TRBV30
length: 14

CDR3: CASTRSGPSGYTF
DNA: TGCGCCAGCACGCGGTCCGGGCCGTCTGGCTACACCTTC
J: TRBJ1-2
D: -
size: -
V: TRBV5-1
length: 13

CDR3: CASSSGTGSRSAEAFF
DNA: TGTGCCAGCAGCTCAGGGACAGGGTCGAGGAGCGCTGAAGCTTTCTTT
J: TRBJ1-1
D: TRBD1
size: few
V: TRBV7-9
length: 16

CDR3: CASSLAVQASGANVLTF
DNA: TGCGCCAGCAGCTTGGCCGTACAGGCCTCTGGGGCCAACGTCCTGACTTTC
J: TRBJ2-6
D: -
size: many
V: TRBV5-1
length: 17

CDR3: CASSSHGLAGQETQYF
DNA: TGTGCCAGCAGTTCTCACGGACTAGCGGGACAAGAGACCCAGTACTTC
J: TRBJ2-5
D: TRBD2
size: many
V: TRBV25-1
length: 16

CDR3: CASSLQGLNTEAFF
DNA: TGTGCCAGCAGTTTACAGGGCCTGAACACTGAAGCTTTCTTT
J: TRBJ1-1
D: -
size: many
V: TRBV12-3/TRBV12-4
length: 14

CDR3: CASSRTSGANEQFF
DNA: TGTGCCAGCAGCAGGACTAGCGGGGCCAATGAGCAGTTCTTC
J: TRBJ2-1
D: TRBD2
size: -
V: TRBV12-3/TRBV12-4
length: 14

CDR3: CASSSGQGPQETQYF
DNA: TGCGCCAGCAGTTCGGGACAGGGTCCCCAAGAGACCCAGTACTTC
J: TRBJ2-5
D: TRBD1
size: many
V: TRBV5-1
length: 15

CDR3: CASSFFRDEKLFF
DNA: TGTGCCAGCAGCTTTTTTCGGGATGAAAAACTGTTTTTT
J: TRBJ1-4
D: -
size: many
V: TRBV5-6
length: 13

CDR3: CASSWRPELYNEQFF
DNA: TGTGCCAGCAGCTGGAGGCCGGAACTTTACAATGAGCAGTTCTTC
J: TRBJ2-1
D: -
size: many
V: TRBV11-2
length: 15

CDR3: CSGDSDTEAFF
DNA: TGCAGTGGAGACAGCGACACTGAAGCTTTCTTT
J: TRBJ1-1
D: -
size: -
V: TRBV20-1
length: 11

CDR3: CASSSLRGAGNQPQHF
DNA: TGTGCCAGCAGCTCGCTCCGAGGGGCCGGCAATCAGCCCCAGCATTTT
J: TRBJ1-5
D: -
size: few
V: TRBV11-2
length: 16

CDR3: CASSFNGQGADTQYF
DNA: TGCGCCAGCAGCTTTAACGGACAGGGGGCAGATACGCAGTATTTT
J: TRBJ2-3
D: TRBD1
size: many
V: TRBV5-1
length: 15

CDR3: CASSLGLSFSEKLFF
DNA: TGTGCCAGCAGCTTGGGGCTCAGTTTTTCCGAAAAACTGTTTTTT
J: TRBJ1-4
D: -
size: few
V: TRBV5-5
length: 15

CDR3: CASSLVLAGGSEQYF
DNA: TGTGCCAGCAGCTTAGTACTAGCGGGGGGCTCCGAGCAGTACTTC
J: TRBJ2-7
D: TRBD2
size: -
V: TRBV7-2
length: 15

CDR3: CASSLRVAGTDTQYF
DNA: TGCGCCAGCAGCTTGCGGGTAGCTGGCACAGATACGCAGTATTTT
J: TRBJ2-3
D: -
size: -
V: TRBV5-1
length: 15

CDR3: CASTVAGPRDTQYF
DNA: TGTGCCAGTACGGTTGCAGGGCCGCGGGATACGCAGTATTTT
J: TRBJ2-3
D: -
size: many
V: TRBV19
length: 14

CDR3: CASSFGPKSNNF
DNA: TGTGCCAGCAGTTTCGGCCCTAAGTCAAATAATTTT
J: TRBJ2-3
D: -
size: -
V: TRBV12-3/TRBV12-4
length: 12

CDR3: CASSELTGVSSYEQYF
DNA: TGTGCCAGCAGTGAGTTAACAGGGGTTAGCTCCTACGAGCAGTACTTC
J: TRBJ2-7
D: TRBD1
size: many
V: TRBV6-5
length: 16

CDR3: CSAPAYGYTF
DNA: TGCAGTGCCCCAGCATATGGCTACACCTTC
J: TRBJ1-2
D: -
size: few
V: TRBV20-1
length: 10

CDR3: CSVGSSNYGYTF
DNA: TGCAGCGTTGGCAGCTCTAACTATGGCTACACCTTC
J: TRBJ1-2
D: -
size: few
V: TRBV29-1
length: 12

CDR3: CASSLRDFSLVGSPLHF
DNA: TGTGCCAGCAGCCTCCGGGACTTCTCCTTGGTCGGTTCACCCCTCCACTTT
J: TRBJ1-6
D: -
size: -
V: TRBV7-8
length: 17

CDR3: CASRSSGEAFF
DNA: TGTGCCAGCAGGTCCAGCGGTGAAGCTTTCTTT
J: TRBJ1-1
D: -
size: -
V: TRBV12-3/TRBV12-4
length: 11

CDR3: CASSLEARASSYNEQFF
DNA: TGCGCCAGCAGCTTGGAAGCCAGGGCGAGCTCCTACAATGAGCAGTTCTTC
J: TRBJ2-1
D: -
size: many
V: TRBV5-1
length: 17

CDR3: CASSLRTGGRNEQYF
DNA: TGTGCCAGCAGCTTACGGACAGGGGGCAGGAACGAGCAGTACTTC
J: TRBJ2-7
D: TRBD1
size: -
V: TRBV7-2
length: 15

CDR3: CASSTGSRGTGLSTDTQYF
DNA: TGCGCCAGCAGTACTGGTTCAAGGGGGACAGGGCTTAGCACAGATACGCAGTATTTT
J: TRBJ2-3
D: TRBD1
size: few
V: TRBV5-1
length: 19

CDR3: CASSLGGIDTGELFF
DNA: TGCGCCAGCAGCTTGGGAGGGATTGACACCGGGGAGCTGTTTTTT
J: TRBJ2-2
D: -
size: -
V: TRBV5-1
length: 15

CDR3: CASSPKSTGGNTEAFF
DNA: TGTGCCAGCTCACCAAAATCTACAGGGGGAAACACTGAAGCTTTCTTT
J: TRBJ1-1
D: TRBD1
size: -
V: TRBV18
length: 16

CDR3: CASKPGLSTDTQYF
DNA: TGTGCCAGCAAGCCGGGCTTAAGCACAGATACGCAGTATTTT
J: TRBJ2-3
D: -
size: -
V: TRBV12-3/TRBV12-4
length: 14

CDR3: CASSVAPTSGRINEQFF
DNA: TGTGCCAGCAGCGTAGCCCCTACTAGCGGGAGAATTAATGAGCAGTTCTTC
J: TRBJ2-1
D: TRBD2
size: few
V: TRBV9
length: 17

CDR3: CASSSTWGAGETQYF
DNA: TGTGCCAGCAGTTCAACGTGGGGGGCAGGAGAGACCCAGTACTTC
J: TRBJ2-5
D: -
size: few
V: TRBV14
length: 15

CDR3: CSVSGTSTNEQYF
DNA: TGCAGCGTTAGCGGGACTAGCACTAACGAGCAGTACTTC
J: TRBJ2-7
D: TRBD2
size: many
V: TRBV29-1
length: 13

CDR3: CASSNGEYYEQYF
DNA: TGTGCCAGCAGTAACGGAGAGTACTACGAGCAGTACTTC
J: TRBJ2-7
D: -
size: -
V: TRBV12-3/TRBV12-4
length: 13

CDR3: CASSFDPSGANVLTF
DNA: TGTGCCAGCAGCTTTGACCCCTCTGGGGCCAACGTCCTGACTTTC
J: TRBJ2-6
D: -
size: many
V: TRBV5-4
length: 15

CDR3: CASSSQGGVNEQFF
DNA: TGTGCCAGCAGCTCCCAGGGGGGTGTCAATGAGCAGTTCTTC
J: TRBJ2-1
D: -
size: many
V: TRBV7-3
length: 14

CDR3: CASGLVRGLENEQFF
DNA: TGTGCTAGTGGTTTGGTACGGGGCTTGGAAAATGAGCAGTTCTTC
J: TRBJ2-1
D: -
size: -
V: TRBV12-5
length: 15

CDR3: CASSLVTDTEAFF
DNA: TGTGCCAGCAGCTTAGTGACGGACACTGAAGCTTTCTTT
J: TRBJ1-1
D: -
size: -
V: TRBV7-8
length: 13

CDR3: CATKDGGTEAFF
DNA: TGTGCCACCAAAGACGGTGGCACTGAAGCTTTCTTT
J: TRBJ1-1
D: -
size: -
V: TRBV24-1
length: 12

CDR3: CATSPGPGTQYF
DNA: TGTGCCACCAGTCCGGGACCAGGGACCCAGTACTTC
J: TRBJ2-5
D: -
size: -
V: TRBV24-1
length: 12

CDR3: CASSQGAGNQPQHF
DNA: TGTGCCAGTTCCCAGGGGGCGGGCAATCAGCCCCAGCATTTT
J: TRBJ1-5
D: TRBD1
size: many
V: TRBV27
length: 14

CDR3: CASTLGDTNYGYTF
DNA: TGTGCCAGCACCCTCGGAGATACTAACTATGGCTACACCTTC
J: TRBJ1-2
D: -
size: many
V: TRBV7-2
length: 14

CDR3: CASSLKRIRSLGYTF
DNA: TGTGCCAGCAGTTTAAAGAGGATCAGGAGCCTTGGCTACACCTTC
J: TRBJ1-2
D: -
size: -
V: TRBV12-3/TRBV12-4
length: 15

CDR3: CASSFTQWETQYF
DNA: TGTGCCAGCAGTTTCACCCAATGGGAGACCCAGTACTTC
J: TRBJ2-5
D: -
size: few
V: TRBV12-3/TRBV12-4
length: 13

CDR3: CASSLLSEEQYF
DNA: TGTGCCAGCAGTTTACTGTCCGAGGAGCAGTACTTC
J: TRBJ2-7
D: -
size: -
V: TRBV12-3/TRBV12-4
length: 12

CDR3: CASSLDSPSGNTIYF
DNA: TGCGCCAGCAGCTTGGACAGTCCCTCTGGAAACACCATATATTTT
J: TRBJ1-3
D: -
size: few
V: TRBV5-1
length: 15